Each of the 29 T cell receptor beta chains below was sequenced from the same sample in a study of blood T cell repertoires in COVID-19. Using immunoSEQ multiplex PCR, the repertoire was profiled, and TCRdb retains in-frame clones only, with some absent. The sample yields 45,000 or so clones, 82% seen once. The sequenced sample was peripheral blood. The receptors come from a woman in her seventies with acute or convalescent COVID-19.

The chain uses TRBV6-4 and TRBJ2-1; 7 bases line up with TRBD1. V lost 5 bases, J lost 5 bases, and 6 bases stayed unmatched. Germline V gene data show CDR1 as MRHNA and CDR2 as SNTAGT. The CDR3 loop spans 14 amino acids. The CDR3 coding sequence is TGTGCCAGCAGTTCGACAGGGATCCACAATGAGCAGTTCTTC. This sequence encodes CASSSTGIHNEQFF.

The rearrangement uses TRBV19 and TRBJ1-5, with D tentatively TRBD1 (5 bases). This CDR3 is built from 13 residues. Germline V CDR1 and CDR2: LNHDA, SQIVND (reference sequence). The V gene lost 5 bases and the J gene lost 6 bases, with 11 bases spanning the gap. CDR3 bases: TGTGCCAGTAGTCGGGGGGGAACTCAGCCCCAGCATTTT. It specifies CASSRGGTQPQHF.

The chain carries TRBV7-8 and TRBJ2-7; 11 bases fit TRBD2. V was clipped by 5 bases and J by 1 base; unmatched bases: 4. In germline, CDR1 is SGHVS, CDR2 FQNEAQ. The CDR3 runs to 15 residues. The CDR3 loop reads CASSPLAGGSYEQYF. For the CDR3, the DNA is TGTGCCAGCAGCCCTCTAGCGGGAGGTTCCTACGAGCAGTACTTC.

CDR3 bases: TGTGCCAGCAGCCGTCAGACAGGCTCCTACAATGAGCAGTTCTTC. Its protein product is CASSRQTGSYNEQFF. The rearrangement uses TRBV7-3 and TRBJ2-1; possibly TRBD1 for D (6 bases). Germline values: CDR1 SGHTA, CDR2 FQGTGA. The CDR3 totals 15 residues. V lost 5 bases and J 0 bases, leaving 11 bases between the germline ends.

V is TRBV5-8 and J is TRBJ1-5; TRBD1 matches at 7 bases. The CDR3 spans 18 residues. The V segment lost 2 bases and the J segment 2 bases; nucleotides outside the gene matches: 13. The germline CDR1 and CDR2 sequences are SGHTS and YDEGEE. The DNA for the CDR3 is TGTGCCAGCAGCTTTCGAATCTTCGACAGGGATGGCAATCAGCCCCAGCATTTT. Protein sequence: CASSFRIFDRDGNQPQHF.

V and J are TRBV19 and TRBJ1-2; D is ambiguous. This CDR3 has 15 residues. V gave up 5 bases and J gave up 0 bases, with 13 bases separating them. From germline, CDR1 is LNHDA and CDR2 SQIVND (reference sequence). CDR3 sequence: CASSPPGRPNYGYTF. DNA for the CDR3: TGTGCCAGTAGTCCCCCTGGGAGACCTAACTATGGCTACACCTTC.

This chain joins TRBV9 and TRBJ1-1; D gene ambiguous. V lost 4 bases to trimming and J lost 3 bases, with 22 bases between them. Per the germline V gene, CDR1 is SGDLS and CDR2 is YYNGEE. CDR3 length: 17 amino acids. CDR3 protein: CASSPRPTRPQDTEAFF. CDR3 nucleotides: TGTGCCAGCAGCCCGCGTCCCACTCGCCCGCAAGACACTGAAGCTTTCTTT.

The chain carries TRBV29-1 and TRBJ2-5; 10 bases are a match to TRBD1. The CDR3 contains 13 residues. CDR1 and CDR2 (germline): SQVTM, ANQGSEA. The V and J ends lost 7 bases and 7 bases, in that order; junction bases with no gene match: 9. This CDR3 reads CSARGDRGSTQYF. CDR3 nucleotide sequence: TGCAGCGCCCGAGGGGACAGGGGCTCGACCCAGTACTTC.

The rearrangement links TRBV4-2 to TRBJ2-7; TRBD2 matches 14 bases. This CDR3 comprises 17 residues. Germline-derived CDR1 and CDR2 are LGHNA and YNFKEQ. Germline trimming cut 0 bases from V and 6 bases from J; bases unmatched to any gene: 7. DNA of the CDR3: TGTGCCAGCAGCCAAGATCAGGGGACTAGCGGGAGAAGCGAGCAGTACTTC. It yields the protein CASSQDQGTSGRSEQYF.

The CDR3 loop is CASSLGQDYGYTF. DNA for the CDR3: TGTGCCAGCAGTTTAGGACAGGACTATGGCTACACCTTC. The gene calls are TRBV12-3 or TRBV12-4 and TRBJ1-2; a weak D match, TRBD1 (6 bases). The CDR3 runs to 13 residues. The V gene lost 1 base and the J gene lost 3 bases, with 6 bases spanning the gap.

The chain is built from TRBV28 and TRBJ2-7; D may be TRBD2 (6 bases). This CDR3 region has 13 residues. Germline V CDR1 and CDR2: MDHEN, SYDVKM. The germline V and J ends were trimmed by 7 bases and 4 bases, with 14 bases remaining between them. The CDR3 sequence: CASKGLTFYEQYF. Written as DNA, the CDR3 is TGTGCCAGCAAGGGACTGACTTTTTACGAGCAGTACTTC.

The chain couples TRBV4-1 to TRBJ1-1; TRBD1 matches 7 bases. V shed 1 base, J shed 3 bases, and the junction held 2 bases outside the gene matches. Germline loops: CDR1 MGHRA, CDR2 YSYEKL. The CDR3 runs to 14 residues. CDR3 region: CASSQGGGHTEAFF. The CDR3 coding sequence is TGCGCCAGCAGCCAAGGAGGGGGCCACACTGAAGCTTTCTTT.

This chain connects TRBV5-1 to TRBJ1-5, with 10 bases that match TRBD1. Per germline, CDR1 SGHRS and CDR2 YFSETQ. CDR3 length: 14 residues. V gave up 3 bases and J gave up 5 bases; unmatched junction bases: 2. CDR3 sequence reads: CASSWTGGDQPQHF. CDR3 sequence (DNA): TGCGCCAGCAGCTGGACAGGGGGAGATCAGCCCCAGCATTTT. Together with reference TRBV5-1 and TRBJ1-5, the CDR3 gives the full variable domain: KAGVTQTPRYLIKTRGQQVTLSCSPISGHRSVSWYQQTPGQGLQFLFEYFSETQRNKGNFPGRFSGRQFSNSRSEMNVSTLELGDSALYLCASSWTGGDQPQHFGDGTRLSIL.

The chain uses TRBV19 and TRBJ2-7; 7 positions agree with TRBD1. Germline CDR1 and CDR2: LNHDA and SQIVND (reference sequence). The V and J ends lost 6 bases and 2 bases, in that order; junction bases with no gene match: 10. This CDR3 is 15 amino acids long. CDR3: CASRVRQGDTYEQYF. The DNA for the CDR3 is TGTGCCAGTAGAGTACGACAGGGCGACACCTACGAGCAGTACTTC.

The V and J genes are TRBV9 and TRBJ2-7; 7 positions match TRBD2. Germline CDR1 and CDR2: SGDLS and YYNGEE. The V gene end was trimmed by 4 bases and the J gene end by 0 bases; junction bases not matched to a gene: 10. There are 16 residues in the CDR3. In nucleotides, the CDR3 is TGTGCCAGCAGCTCACAGACTAGCCTTAGCTCCTACGAGCAGTACTTC. This sequence encodes CASSSQTSLSSYEQYF. The whole variable domain, filled in from reference TRBV9 and TRBJ2-7, reads DSGVTQTPKHLITATGQRVTLRCSPRSGDLSVYWYQQSLDQGLQFLIQYYNGEERAKGNILERFSAQQFPDLHSELNLSSLELGDSALYFCASSSQTSLSSYEQYFGPGTRLTVT.

The chain has TRBV7-2 and TRBJ2-1; 8 bases agree with TRBD2. The CDR3 spans 16 residues. Per the germline V gene, CDR1 is SGHTA and CDR2 is FQGNSA. After removal of 2 bases from V and 0 bases from J, the junction contained 3 bases not matched to a gene. CDR3 protein: CASSLWSGSSYNEQFF. The CDR3 nucleotides are TGTGCCAGCAGCTTATGGAGCGGGAGCTCCTACAATGAGCAGTTCTTC. Filled out from reference TRBV7-2 and TRBJ2-1, the complete variable domain reads GAGVSQSPSNKVTEKGKDVELRCDPISGHTALYWYRQSLGQGLEFLIYFQGNSAPDKSGLPSDRFSAERTGGSVSTLTIQRTQQEDSAVYLCASSLWSGSSYNEQFFGPGTRLTVL.

This clone was counted a single time. The J gene is TRBJ2-1, the V gene TRBV7-3; TRBD2 matches at 13 bases. The CDR3 contains 17 residues. Germline V gene lookup returns CDR1 SGHTA and CDR2 FQGTGA. Trimming removed 4 bases from V and 3 bases from J; junction bases left unmatched: 6. CDR3 in DNA: TGTGCCAGCAGCTCACCAGGGACTAGCGGGGTCTACAATGAGCAGTTCTTC. Encoded protein: CASSSPGTSGVYNEQFF. Together with reference TRBV7-3 and TRBJ2-1, the CDR3 gives the full variable domain: GAGVSQTPSNKVTEKGKYVELRCDPISGHTALYWYRQSLGQGPEFLIYFQGTGAADDSGLPNDRFFAVRPEGSVSTLKIQRTERGDSAVYLCASSSPGTSGVYNEQFFGPGTRLTVL.

The chain carries TRBV11-2 and TRBJ1-1; no clear D. V gave up 4 bases and J gave up 3 bases, with 9 bases separating them. The CDR3 is made up of 13 amino acids. CDR1 and CDR2 (germline): SGHAT, FQNNGV. CDR3 coding DNA: TGTGCCAGCAGCTCGATACGGGACACTGAAGCTTTCTTT. Its protein product is CASSSIRDTEAFF.

The table lists this clone with a count of one. This chain uses TRBV7-3 with TRBJ1-2; 12 positions match TRBD1. There are 15 residues in the CDR3. Germline V gene sequence: CDR1 SGHTA, CDR2 FQGTGA. The V segment lost 4 bases and the J segment 7 bases; nucleotides outside the gene matches: 7. CDR3 nucleotide sequence: TGTGCCAGCAGCTCCCCGGGACAGGGGGCGTTTGGCTACACCTTC. It codes for CASSSPGQGAFGYTF.

The gene calls are TRBV24-1 and TRBJ2-2, with 11 bases lining up with TRBD1. This CDR3 comprises 16 residues. V lost 7 bases and J lost 9; bases outside the gene matches: 12. Germline lookup yields CDR1 KGHDR and CDR2 SFDVKD. CDR3 region: CATSHRDRGIVRELFF. The CDR3 coding sequence is TGTGCCACCAGCCACCGGGACAGGGGGATTGTAAGGGAGCTGTTTTTT.

The V and J genes are TRBV28 and TRBJ2-2; 12 bases fit TRBD1. This CDR3 contains 16 residues. The junction had 4 bases not matched to a gene; V was cut back by 3 bases and J by 5 bases. The germline V gene has CDR1 MDHEN and CDR2 SYDVKM. CDR3 DNA sequence: TGTGCCAGCAGTTTGGGGACAGGGGGCCTAACCGGGGAGCTGTTTTTT. Residues: CASSLGTGGLTGELFF.

The chain carries TRBV27 and TRBJ1-2; D gene uncertain. The CDR3 totals 17 residues. Trimming cost V 4 bases and J 0 bases, with 18 bases left between them. Per the germline V gene, CDR1 is MNHEY and CDR2 is SMNVEV (reference sequence). The CDR3 protein is CASSSYGAGTANYGYTF. In DNA form, the CDR3 reads TGTGCCAGCAGTTCCTATGGTGCAGGAACAGCTAACTATGGCTACACCTTC.

The genes are TRBV28 and TRBJ2-7; TRBD1 aligns across 8 bases. The J segment lost 1 base and the V segment lost 7 bases, leaving 12 bases of the junction unmatched. The V gene's germline CDR1 is MDHEN and CDR2 SYDVKM. The length of the CDR3 is 16 residues. The CDR3 bases are TGTGCCAGCACGAGTTTCCTGAGACAGGGGTCCTACGAGCAGTACTTC. Its protein product is CASTSFLRQGSYEQYF.

The chain is built from TRBV6-5 and TRBJ1-1; TRBD1 is a possible D gene (6 bases). Germline lookup yields CDR1 MNHEY and CDR2 SVGAGI. The V end was cut by 6 bases, the J end by 5 bases, with 19 bases between. The CDR3 contains 15 residues. The CDR3 loop reads CASRPGTPDGTEAFF. The CDR3 DNA reads TGTGCCAGCAGACCCGGGACACCCGATGGGACTGAAGCTTTCTTT.

The rearrangement joins TRBV19 to TRBJ2-3; the match to TRBD1 covers 10 bases. V dropped 5 bases and J dropped 3; count of bases not matched to a gene: 11. Germline V gene sequence: CDR1 LNHDA, CDR2 SQIVND (reference sequence). The CDR3 consists of 17 residues. The CDR3 region is CASSSPTGGLGTDTQYF. CDR3 nucleotide sequence: TGTGCCAGTAGTTCCCCGACAGGGGGCTTGGGGACAGATACGCAGTATTTT.

The rearrangement joins TRBV7-8 to TRBJ2-2, with D possibly TRBD1 on 6 matching bases. This CDR3 is built from 16 residues. The germline V gene has CDR1 SGHVS and CDR2 FQNEAQ. Between the trimmed V and J ends, which lost 5 bases and 0 bases, there was a span of 13 bases. CDR3 residues: CASSRSGTTNTGELFF. The CDR3 bases are TGTGCCAGCAGCCGGAGTGGGACAACGAACACCGGGGAGCTGTTTTTT.

The genes are TRBV27 and TRBJ2-1; weak D call: TRBD2 (5 bases). Germline loops: CDR1 MNHEY, CDR2 SMNVEV (reference sequence). This CDR3 comprises 13 residues. V was cut by 7 bases and J by 7 bases, with 14 bases left in between. In nucleotides, the CDR3 is TGTGCCAGCATGGGAGTCCCTGGGAATGAGCAGTTCTTC. The encoded protein is CASMGVPGNEQFF.

The CDR3: CASSLAPGQGGGYTF. CDR3 bases: TGTGCCAGCAGCTTAGCGCCGGGACAGGGAGGAGGCTACACCTTC. This sequence joins TRBV11-1 and TRBJ1-2, with 9 bases fitting TRBD1. This CDR3 comprises 15 residues. CDR1 and CDR2 from the germline V gene are SGHAT and FQDESV (reference sequence). V shed 0 bases, J shed 8 bases, and the junction held 7 bases outside the gene matches.

V is TRBV6-6 and J is TRBJ2-7; TRBD2 agrees at 11 bases. Germline loops: CDR1 MNHNY, CDR2 SVGAGI (reference sequence). The CDR3 consists of 13 residues. The V gene end was trimmed by 5 bases and the J gene end by 4 bases; junction bases not matched to a gene: 1. This CDR3 is CASSTSGSYEQYF. The CDR3 DNA is TGTGCCAGCAGTACTAGCGGGAGTTACGAGCAGTACTTC.